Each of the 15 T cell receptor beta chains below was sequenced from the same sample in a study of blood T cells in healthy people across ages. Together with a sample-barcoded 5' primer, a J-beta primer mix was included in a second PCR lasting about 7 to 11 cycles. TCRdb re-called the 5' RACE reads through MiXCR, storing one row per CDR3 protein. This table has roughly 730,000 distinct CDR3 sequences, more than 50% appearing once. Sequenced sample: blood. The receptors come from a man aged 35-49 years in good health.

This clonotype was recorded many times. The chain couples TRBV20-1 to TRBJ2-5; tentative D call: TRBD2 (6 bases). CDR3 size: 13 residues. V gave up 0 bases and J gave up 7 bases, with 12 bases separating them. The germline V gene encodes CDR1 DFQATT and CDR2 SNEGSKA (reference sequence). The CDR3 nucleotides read TGCAGTGCTAGAGATGGAGTCGGGGGGACCCAGTACTTC. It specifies CSARDGVGGTQYF.

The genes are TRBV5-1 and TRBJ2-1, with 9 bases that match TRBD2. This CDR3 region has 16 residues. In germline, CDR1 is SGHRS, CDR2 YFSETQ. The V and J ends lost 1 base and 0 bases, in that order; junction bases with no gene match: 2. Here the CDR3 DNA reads TGCGCCAGCAGCTTGAGCGGGGGGCTCTCCTACAATGAGCAGTTCTTC. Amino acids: CASSLSGGLSYNEQFF.

CDR3 nucleotide sequence: TGTGCCAGCAGTCAACTAGCGTTGGATACGCAGTATTTT. Encoded protein: CASSQLALDTQYF. The J gene is TRBJ2-3, the V gene TRBV3-1; the match to TRBD2 covers 7 bases. The CDR3 is 13 amino acids. V lost 6 bases to trimming and J lost 6 bases; unmatched junction nucleotides: 6. Germline loops: CDR1 LGHDT, CDR2 YNNKEL (reference sequence).

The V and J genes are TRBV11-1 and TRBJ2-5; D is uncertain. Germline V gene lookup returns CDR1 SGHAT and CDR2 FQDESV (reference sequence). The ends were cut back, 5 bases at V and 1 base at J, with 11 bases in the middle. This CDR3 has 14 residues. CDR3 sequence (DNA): TGTGCCAGCAGCGGACGACAACCCCAAGAGACCCAGTACTTC. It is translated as CASSGRQPQETQYF. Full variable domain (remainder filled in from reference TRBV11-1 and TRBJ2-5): EAEVAQSPRYKITEKSQAVAFWCDPISGHATLYWYRQILGQGPELLVQFQDESVVDDSQLPKDRFSAERLKGVDSTLKIQPAELGDSAMYLCASSGRQPQETQYFGPGTRLLVL.

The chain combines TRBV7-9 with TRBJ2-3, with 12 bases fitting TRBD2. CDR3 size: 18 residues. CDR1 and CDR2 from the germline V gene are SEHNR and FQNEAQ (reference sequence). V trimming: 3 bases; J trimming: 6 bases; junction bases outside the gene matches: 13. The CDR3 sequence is CASSFLTSGSVGRDTQYF. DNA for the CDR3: TGTGCCAGCAGCTTCCTGACTAGCGGGAGTGTTGGACGGGATACGCAGTATTTT.

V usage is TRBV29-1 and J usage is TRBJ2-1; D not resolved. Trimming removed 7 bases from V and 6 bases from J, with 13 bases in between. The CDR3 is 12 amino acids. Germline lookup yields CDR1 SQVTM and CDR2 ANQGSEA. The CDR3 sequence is CSAIRLGNEQFF. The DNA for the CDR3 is TGCAGCGCCATTCGCCTCGGCAATGAGCAGTTCTTC.

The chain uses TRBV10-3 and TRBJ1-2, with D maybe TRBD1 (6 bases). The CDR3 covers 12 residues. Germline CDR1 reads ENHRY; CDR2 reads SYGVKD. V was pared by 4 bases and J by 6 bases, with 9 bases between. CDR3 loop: CAISGEGDGYTF. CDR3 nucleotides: TGTGCCATCAGTGGTGAGGGGGATGGCTACACCTTC.

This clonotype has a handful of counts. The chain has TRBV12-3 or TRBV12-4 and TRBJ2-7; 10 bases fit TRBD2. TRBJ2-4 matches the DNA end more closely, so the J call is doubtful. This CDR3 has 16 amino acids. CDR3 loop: CASSSGPSGSGNIQYF. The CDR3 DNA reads TGTGCCAGCAGTTCGGGCCCTAGCGGGAGTGGTAACATTCAGTACTTC.

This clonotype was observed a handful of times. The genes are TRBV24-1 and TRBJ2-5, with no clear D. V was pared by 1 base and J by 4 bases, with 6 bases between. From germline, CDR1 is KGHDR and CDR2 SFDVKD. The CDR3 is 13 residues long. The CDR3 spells CATSDFPRETQYF. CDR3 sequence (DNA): TGTGCCACCAGTGATTTCCCCAGAGAGACCCAGTACTTC.

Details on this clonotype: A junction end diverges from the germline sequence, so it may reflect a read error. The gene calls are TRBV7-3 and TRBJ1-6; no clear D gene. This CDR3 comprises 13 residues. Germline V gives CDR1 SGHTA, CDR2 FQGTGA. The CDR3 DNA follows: TGTGCCTGCAGAGACGGTCCTAATTCACCCCTCCACTTT. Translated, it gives CACRDGPNSPLHF.

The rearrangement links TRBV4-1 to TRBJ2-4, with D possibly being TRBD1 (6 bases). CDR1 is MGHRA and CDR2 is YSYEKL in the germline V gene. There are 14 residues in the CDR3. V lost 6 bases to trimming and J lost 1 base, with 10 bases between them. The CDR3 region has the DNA TGCGCCAGCAGGGACACAGGGGCCAAAAACATTCAGTACTTC. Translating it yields CASRDTGAKNIQYF.

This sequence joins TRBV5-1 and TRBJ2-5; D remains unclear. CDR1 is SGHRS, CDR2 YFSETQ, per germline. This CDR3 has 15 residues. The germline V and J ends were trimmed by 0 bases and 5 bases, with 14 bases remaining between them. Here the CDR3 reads CASSLAATLRETQYF. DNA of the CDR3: TGCGCCAGCAGCTTGGCGGCCACTTTGCGGGAGACCCAGTACTTC. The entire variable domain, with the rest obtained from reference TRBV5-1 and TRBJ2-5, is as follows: KAGVTQTPRYLIKTRGQQVTLSCSPISGHRSVSWYQQTPGQGLQFLFEYFSETQRNKGNFPGRFSGRQFSNSRSEMNVSTLELGDSALYLCASSLAATLRETQYFGPGTRLLVL.

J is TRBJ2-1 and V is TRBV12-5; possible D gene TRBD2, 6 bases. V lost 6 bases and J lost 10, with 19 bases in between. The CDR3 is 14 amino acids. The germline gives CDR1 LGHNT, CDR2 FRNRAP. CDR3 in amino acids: CASGRGLEGYEQFF. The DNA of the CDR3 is TGTGCTAGTGGCCGGGGACTCGAGGGTTACGAGCAGTTCTTC. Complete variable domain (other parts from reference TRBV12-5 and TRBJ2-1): DARVTQTPRHKVTEMGQEVTMRCQPILGHNTVFWYRQTMMQGLELLAYFRNRAPLDDSGMPKDRFSAEMPDATLATLKIQPSEPRDSAVYFCASGRGLEGYEQFFGPGTRLTVL.

The CDR3 loop is CASSLRGQGGNDEQFF. The CDR3 region has the DNA TGTGCCAGCAGCCTGAGGGGACAGGGGGGTAACGATGAGCAGTTCTTC. This chain uses TRBV9 with TRBJ2-1, with 11 bases that match TRBD1. The CDR3 loop spans 16 amino acids. Germline CDR1 SGDLS, CDR2 YYNGEE. V lost 4 bases and J lost 8; bases outside the gene matches: 11. Full variable domain (rest looked up from reference TRBV9 and TRBJ2-1): DSGVTQTPKHLITATGQRVTLRCSPRSGDLSVYWYQQSLDQGLQFLIQYYNGEERAKGNILERFSAQQFPDLHSELNLSSLELGDSALYFCASSLRGQGGNDEQFFGPGTRLTVL.

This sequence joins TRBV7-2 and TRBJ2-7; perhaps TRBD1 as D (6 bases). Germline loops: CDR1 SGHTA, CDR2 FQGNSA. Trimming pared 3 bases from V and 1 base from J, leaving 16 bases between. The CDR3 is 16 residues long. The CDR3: CASSLATGTRSYEQYF. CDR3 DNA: TGTGCCAGCAGCTTGGCGACGGGGACAAGATCCTACGAGCAGTACTTC.